This T cell receptor beta chain was obtained from a study of regulatory T cells in long-lasting Graves disease. About the study: The definition of persistent Graves' disease was over 5 years of antithyroid drugs with positive TSH receptor antibodies.

Findings of the study overall: No thyroid tissue was studied; the work used peripheral blood only.

This clonotype has only a few counts. The antigen is unknown. As to time point: persistent/refractory GD, antithyroid drugs over 5 years with positive TRAb. From RNA extracted from PBMCs, the TCR library was made. A volume of approximately 9 milliliters of peripheral blood was collected in EDTA tubes. HTBI primers from iRepertoire and Arm-PCR of CDR3 regions yielded the TCR beta libraries. TCRdb recomputed calls from the multiplex PCR reads with MiXCR, one row per CDR3 protein. The sample consists of a few hundred thousand distinct CDR3 sequences, around 20% of them appearing once. Sequences were derived from peripheral blood mononuclear cells (PBMCs), sampled when the disease was refractory, from a patient treated with antithyroid drugs. This receptor was obtained from a female donor with Graves disease.

CDR3 bases: TGCGCCAGCAGCACCTCTAGCGGGAGTGACACCGGGGAGCTGTTTTTT. Translating gives CASSTSSGSDTGELFF. The genes are TRBV5-1 and TRBJ2-2, with 10 bases lining up with TRBD2. J lost 3 bases, V lost 4 bases, and 6 bases had no gene match. Germline V gives CDR1 SGHRS, CDR2 YFSETQ. The CDR3 contains 16 residues.